The rows below give T cell receptor beta chains drawn from one sample of a study of glioma-infiltrating T cells after dendritic cell vaccination. Profiled with immunoSEQ multiplex PCR; TCRdb holds only in-frame clones, not every one. The data show approximately 48,000 clones, about 85% seen once. The sample here was blood, taken before dendritic cell vaccination. The receptors originated from a human donor with glioblastoma. Each CDR3 is given with its conserved first and last residue. Each record gives: V gene, CDR3 length, clone size, D gene, J gene, CDR3 protein, CDR3 DNA. The D gene is left open where the match is weak. Size is stated for part of the rows, as once, few or many counts, or as a class when the clone is expanded.

v_call: TRBV7-2; cdr3_length: 14; clone_size: .; d_call: TRBD1; j_call: TRBJ1-2; cdr3_aa: CASSLVGQGYGYTF; cdr3_nt: TGTGCCAGCAGCTTAGTCGGACAGGGCTATGGCTACACCTTC
v_call: TRBV20-1; cdr3_length: 10; clone_size: .; d_call: .; j_call: TRBJ1-1; cdr3_aa: CSASADEAFF; cdr3_nt: TGCAGTGCTAGTGCAGATGAAGCTTTCTTT
v_call: TRBV4-3; cdr3_length: 17; clone_size: .; d_call: TRBD1; j_call: TRBJ1-4; cdr3_aa: CASSQNLDRGGGEKLFF; cdr3_nt: TGCGCCAGCAGCCAAAACCTGGACAGGGGCGGAGGTGAAAAACTGTTTTTT
v_call: TRBV7-2; cdr3_length: 15; clone_size: once; d_call: TRBD1; j_call: TRBJ2-7; cdr3_aa: CASSDPGQGPYEQYF; cdr3_nt: TGTGCCAGCAGCGACCCGGGACAGGGGCCCTACGAGCAGTACTTC
v_call: TRBV6-1; cdr3_length: 14; clone_size: .; d_call: TRBD2; j_call: TRBJ2-7; cdr3_aa: CASSGAGGPYEQYF; cdr3_nt: TGTGCCAGCAGCGGAGCGGGGGGCCCCTACGAGCAGTACTTC
v_call: TRBV7-9; cdr3_length: 17; clone_size: .; d_call: TRBD1; j_call: TRBJ1-4; cdr3_aa: CASSVPRDRGRDEKLFF; cdr3_nt: TGTGCCAGCAGCGTACCCCGGGACAGGGGGAGGGATGAAAAACTGTTTTTT
v_call: TRBV10-3; cdr3_length: 17; clone_size: .; d_call: TRBD1; j_call: TRBJ2-5; cdr3_aa: CAISEGKGQGTRETQYF; cdr3_nt: TGTGCCATCAGTGAGGGGAAAGGACAGGGGACACGGGAGACCCAGTACTTC
v_call: TRBV18; cdr3_length: 16; clone_size: .; d_call: TRBD1; j_call: TRBJ1-2; cdr3_aa: CASSPPGTGGNYGYTF; cdr3_nt: TGTGCCAGCTCACCACCAGGGACAGGGGGGAACTATGGCTACACCTTC
v_call: TRBV19; cdr3_length: 14; clone_size: .; d_call: .; j_call: TRBJ1-1; cdr3_aa: CASSMGPLNTEAFF; cdr3_nt: TGTGCCAGTAGTATGGGCCCGCTGAACACTGAAGCTTTCTTT
v_call: TRBV19; cdr3_length: 17; clone_size: .; d_call: TRBD1; j_call: TRBJ2-2; cdr3_aa: CASSIVGTGTNTGELFF; cdr3_nt: TGTGCCAGTAGTATTGTTGGGACAGGGACGAACACCGGGGAGCTGTTTTTT
v_call: TRBV7-2; cdr3_length: 14; clone_size: .; d_call: TRBD1; j_call: TRBJ2-1; cdr3_aa: CASSLGTGGNEQFF; cdr3_nt: TGTGCCAGCAGCTTGGGGACAGGTGGGAATGAGCAGTTCTTC
v_call: TRBV6-5; cdr3_length: 16; clone_size: .; d_call: TRBD1; j_call: TRBJ1-3; cdr3_aa: CASSFPQGASGNTIYF; cdr3_nt: TGTGCCAGCAGTTTCCCACAGGGGGCTTCGGGAAACACCATATATTTT
v_call: TRBV6-1; cdr3_length: 14; clone_size: few; d_call: .; j_call: TRBJ1-1; cdr3_aa: CASKLGGVETEAFF; cdr3_nt: TGTGCCAGCAAACTGGGGGGGGTTGAAACTGAAGCTTTCTTT
v_call: TRBV7-9; cdr3_length: 15; clone_size: .; d_call: .; j_call: TRBJ1-2; cdr3_aa: CASSFLDSPGYGYTF; cdr3_nt: TGTGCCAGCAGCTTTTTGGACTCTCCGGGGTATGGCTACACCTTC
v_call: TRBV4-1; cdr3_length: 16; clone_size: .; d_call: TRBD2; j_call: TRBJ2-7; cdr3_aa: CASSPWTSGNSYEQYF; cdr3_nt: TGTGCCAGCAGCCCTTGGACTAGCGGGAACTCCTACGAGCAGTACTTC
v_call: TRBV6-5; cdr3_length: 15; clone_size: .; d_call: TRBD1; j_call: TRBJ2-1; cdr3_aa: CASSPLGQGNDEQFF; cdr3_nt: TGTGCCAGCAGTCCCCTAGGACAGGGGAATGATGAGCAGTTCTTC
v_call: TRBV6-6; cdr3_length: 13; clone_size: .; d_call: .; j_call: TRBJ1-5; cdr3_aa: CASSLNRDWPQHF; cdr3_nt: TGTGCCAGCAGTTTAAACAGGGATTGGCCCCAGCATTTT
v_call: TRBV7-9; cdr3_length: 11; clone_size: .; d_call: .; j_call: TRBJ1-1; cdr3_aa: CASTTTGDPRF; cdr3_nt: TGTGCCAGCACCACCACGGGGGATCCGAGGTTT
v_call: TRBV7-9; cdr3_length: 13; clone_size: .; d_call: .; j_call: TRBJ1-2; cdr3_aa: CASRGQSNYGYTF; cdr3_nt: TGTGCCAGCAGAGGACAGTCTAACTATGGCTACACCTTC
v_call: TRBV25-1; cdr3_length: 10; clone_size: few; d_call: TRBD2; j_call: TRBJ2-1; cdr3_aa: CASLGLVEFF; cdr3_nt: TGTGCCAGTTTGGGACTAGTGGAGTTCTTC
v_call: TRBV7-9; cdr3_length: 16; clone_size: few; d_call: TRBD1; j_call: TRBJ2-5; cdr3_aa: CASSLVTGTLGETQYF; cdr3_nt: TGTGCCAGCAGCTTAGTGACAGGGACCCTGGGGGAGACCCAGTACTTC
v_call: TRBV5-1; cdr3_length: 15; clone_size: .; d_call: TRBD1; j_call: TRBJ2-5; cdr3_aa: CASSTNDRVGETQYF; cdr3_nt: TGCGCCAGCAGCACTAACGACAGGGTTGGCGAGACCCAGTACTTC
v_call: TRBV27; cdr3_length: 15; clone_size: .; d_call: .; j_call: TRBJ2-7; cdr3_aa: CASSPRPGSPYEQYF; cdr3_nt: TGTGCCAGCAGTCCAAGACCCGGGTCCCCCTACGAGCAGTACTTC
v_call: TRBV4-1; cdr3_length: 15; clone_size: .; d_call: .; j_call: TRBJ1-3; cdr3_aa: CASSQDRGTGNTIYF; cdr3_nt: TGCGCCAGCAGCCAAGATCGGGGAACTGGAAACACCATATATTTT
v_call: TRBV30; cdr3_length: 12; clone_size: .; d_call: .; j_call: TRBJ2-6; cdr3_aa: CAWIAGANVLTF; cdr3_nt: TGTGCCTGGATTGCGGGGGCCAACGTCCTGACTTTC
v_call: TRBV10-3; cdr3_length: 15; clone_size: .; d_call: TRBD2; j_call: TRBJ2-3; cdr3_aa: CAISDTSGGPHTQYF; cdr3_nt: TGTGCCATCAGTGACACTAGCGGGGGGCCCCATACGCAGTATTTT
v_call: TRBV30; cdr3_length: 12; clone_size: .; d_call: .; j_call: TRBJ1-1; cdr3_aa: CAWKYQGTEAFF; cdr3_nt: TGTGCCTGGAAATACCAGGGCACTGAAGCTTTCTTT
v_call: TRBV9; cdr3_length: 16; clone_size: .; d_call: .; j_call: TRBJ1-5; cdr3_aa: CASSVDGGASNQPQHF; cdr3_nt: TGTGCCAGCAGCGTAGACGGGGGGGCTAGCAATCAGCCCCAGCATTTT
v_call: TRBV5-1; cdr3_length: 16; clone_size: .; d_call: TRBD2; j_call: TRBJ2-5; cdr3_aa: CASSRTSGGTQETQYF; cdr3_nt: TGCGCCAGCAGCCGGACTAGCGGGGGAACCCAAGAGACCCAGTACTTC
v_call: TRBV4-2; cdr3_length: 20; clone_size: .; d_call: TRBD1; j_call: TRBJ1-1; cdr3_aa: CASSPRQYYFRDSRYTEAFF; cdr3_nt: TGTGCCAGCAGCCCTCGACAATATTATTTTAGGGACAGCAGGTACACTGAAGCTTTCTTT
v_call: TRBV7-9; cdr3_length: 15; clone_size: .; d_call: .; j_call: TRBJ1-1; cdr3_aa: CASTPHGGIDTEAFF; cdr3_nt: TGTGCCAGCACCCCCCACGGAGGGATTGACACTGAAGCTTTCTTT
v_call: TRBV7-2; cdr3_length: 13; clone_size: .; d_call: .; j_call: TRBJ1-2; cdr3_aa: CASSLAQFYGYTF; cdr3_nt: TGTGCCAGCAGCTTAGCACAGTTCTATGGCTACACCTTC
v_call: TRBV5-1; cdr3_length: 17; clone_size: .; d_call: .; j_call: TRBJ2-2; cdr3_aa: CASSWARGEPNTGELFF; cdr3_nt: TGCGCCAGCAGCTGGGCCAGGGGAGAGCCAAACACCGGGGAGCTGTTTTTT
v_call: TRBV13; cdr3_length: 15; clone_size: .; d_call: .; j_call: TRBJ1-5; cdr3_aa: CASSLGSRANQPQHF; cdr3_nt: TGTGCCAGCAGCTTAGGCTCCAGGGCCAATCAGCCCCAGCATTTT
v_call: TRBV5-1; cdr3_length: 14; clone_size: .; d_call: .; j_call: TRBJ1-1; cdr3_aa: CASSSTGGAGEAFF; cdr3_nt: TGCGCCAGCAGCTCCACGGGGGGGGCCGGTGAAGCTTTCTTT
v_call: TRBV27; cdr3_length: 19; clone_size: .; d_call: .; j_call: TRBJ2-1; cdr3_aa: CASSPSSRGGAGGHNEQFF; cdr3_nt: TGTGCCAGCAGTCCAAGTTCGAGAGGGGGGGCAGGTGGGCACAATGAGCAGTTCTTC
v_call: TRBV27; cdr3_length: 14; clone_size: .; d_call: .; j_call: TRBJ1-2; cdr3_aa: CASRLSGFEYGYTF; cdr3_nt: TGTGCCAGCAGACTCTCAGGCTTTGAATATGGCTACACCTTC
v_call: TRBV7-8; cdr3_length: 14; clone_size: once; d_call: TRBD1; j_call: TRBJ1-1; cdr3_aa: CASSLRQGNTEAFF; cdr3_nt: TGTGCCAGCAGCCTTAGACAGGGGAACACTGAAGCTTTCTTT
v_call: TRBV11-2; cdr3_length: 15; clone_size: .; d_call: .; j_call: TRBJ1-1; cdr3_aa: CASSLGTGWKGEAFF; cdr3_nt: TGTGCCAGCAGCCTAGGTACAGGGTGGAAGGGTGAAGCTTTCTTT
v_call: TRBV27; cdr3_length: 13; clone_size: .; d_call: .; j_call: TRBJ1-6; cdr3_aa: CASQTAYNSPLHF; cdr3_nt: TGTGCCAGCCAGACTGCCTATAATTCACCCCTCCACTTT
v_call: TRBV10-3; cdr3_length: 16; clone_size: .; d_call: TRBD1; j_call: TRBJ1-2; cdr3_aa: CAIRAGTGIEDYGYTF; cdr3_nt: TGTGCCATCAGGGCCGGGACAGGGATCGAGGACTATGGCTACACCTTC
v_call: TRBV11-3; cdr3_length: 16; clone_size: .; d_call: TRBD2; j_call: TRBJ2-1; cdr3_aa: CASSSPKTSVNNEQFF; cdr3_nt: TGTGCCAGCAGCTCCCCCAAGACTAGCGTAAACAATGAGCAGTTCTTC
v_call: TRBV27; cdr3_length: 14; clone_size: .; d_call: TRBD2; j_call: TRBJ2-7; cdr3_aa: CASSLLAGGDEQYF; cdr3_nt: TGTGCCAGCAGTCTACTAGCGGGAGGAGACGAGCAGTACTTC
v_call: TRBV7-9; cdr3_length: 12; clone_size: .; d_call: .; j_call: TRBJ2-5; cdr3_aa: CASSFPSETQYF; cdr3_nt: TGTGCCAGCAGCTTCCCTTCGGAGACCCAGTACTTC
v_call: TRBV7-8; cdr3_length: 14; clone_size: .; d_call: TRBD1; j_call: TRBJ2-7; cdr3_aa: CASSAGQASYEQYF; cdr3_nt: TGTGCCAGCAGCGCCGGACAGGCTTCCTACGAGCAGTACTTC
v_call: TRBV5-4; cdr3_length: 16; clone_size: .; d_call: TRBD1; j_call: TRBJ2-1; cdr3_aa: CASSLGVDRGTNEQFF; cdr3_nt: TGTGCCAGCAGCTTGGGGGTGGACAGGGGAACCAATGAGCAGTTCTTC
v_call: TRBV6-5; cdr3_length: 15; clone_size: .; d_call: TRBD1; j_call: TRBJ1-5; cdr3_aa: CASSNRGQGNQPQHF; cdr3_nt: TGTGCCAGCAGTAACAGGGGGCAGGGCAATCAGCCCCAGCATTTT
v_call: TRBV7-9; cdr3_length: 15; clone_size: .; d_call: .; j_call: TRBJ2-1; cdr3_aa: CASSPDGAGYNEQFF; cdr3_nt: TGTGCCAGCAGCCCGGACGGTGCAGGGTACAATGAGCAGTTCTTC
v_call: TRBV7-9; cdr3_length: 11; clone_size: .; d_call: .; j_call: TRBJ1-4; cdr3_aa: CASSRNEKLFF; cdr3_nt: TGTGCCAGCAGTCGGAATGAAAAACTGTTTTTT
v_call: TRBV5-4; cdr3_length: 17; clone_size: .; d_call: TRBD2; j_call: TRBJ2-3; cdr3_aa: CASSLEASGRASDTQYF; cdr3_nt: TGTGCCAGCAGCTTGGAAGCTAGCGGGAGGGCCTCGGATACGCAGTATTTT
v_call: TRBV5-1; cdr3_length: 15; clone_size: .; d_call: .; j_call: TRBJ2-7; cdr3_aa: CASSSDRGRTYEQYF; cdr3_nt: TGCGCCAGCAGCTCTGACCGGGGTAGGACCTACGAGCAGTACTTC
v_call: TRBV6-5; cdr3_length: 15; clone_size: .; d_call: .; j_call: TRBJ2-7; cdr3_aa: CASRNSWGRADEQYF; cdr3_nt: TGTGCCAGCAGGAACTCCTGGGGCCGGGCAGACGAGCAGTACTTC
v_call: TRBV7-2; cdr3_length: 15; clone_size: .; d_call: TRBD2; j_call: TRBJ2-5; cdr3_aa: CASSPLAGGVETQYF; cdr3_nt: TGTGCCAGCAGCCCACTAGCGGGAGGTGTAGAGACCCAGTACTTC